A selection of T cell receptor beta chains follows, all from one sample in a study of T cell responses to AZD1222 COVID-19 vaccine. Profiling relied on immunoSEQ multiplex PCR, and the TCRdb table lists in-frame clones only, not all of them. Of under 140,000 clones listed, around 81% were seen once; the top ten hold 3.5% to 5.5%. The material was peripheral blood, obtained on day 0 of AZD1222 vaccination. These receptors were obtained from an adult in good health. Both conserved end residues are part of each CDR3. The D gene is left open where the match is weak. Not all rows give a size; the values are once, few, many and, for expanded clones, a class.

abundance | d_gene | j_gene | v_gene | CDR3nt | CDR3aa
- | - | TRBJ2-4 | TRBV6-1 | TGTGCCAGCAGTGACAGGGAAGACATTCAGTACTTC | CASSDREDIQYF
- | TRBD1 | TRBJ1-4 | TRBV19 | TGTGCCAGTACTTCATCCCGACAGGGTATAAATGAAAAACTGTTTTTT | CASTSSRQGINEKLFF
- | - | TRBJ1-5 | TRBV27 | TGTGCCAGCAGTTTAGGTCACAAACATCAGCCCCAGCATTTT | CASSLGHKHQPQHF
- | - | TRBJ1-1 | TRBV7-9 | TGTGCCAGCAGCTTAGGTCAGCTGAACACTGAAGCTTTCTTT | CASSLGQLNTEAFF
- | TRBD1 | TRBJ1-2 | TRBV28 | TGTGCCAGCAGTCTTTGGACAGGGCAGTTTAGCTATGGCTACACCTTC | CASSLWTGQFSYGYTF
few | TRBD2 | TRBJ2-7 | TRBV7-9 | TGTGCCAGCAGCTCGCTGGGGACTAGCGGGAGGGCTCGCGAGCAGTACTTC | CASSSLGTSGRAREQYF
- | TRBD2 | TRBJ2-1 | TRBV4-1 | TGCGCCAGCAGCCAAACGGGGGGGCCTTTAGGTGAGCAGTTCTTC | CASSQTGGPLGEQFF
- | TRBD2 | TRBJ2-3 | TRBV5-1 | TGCGCCAGCAGCTTGGCGGCGGGGGTGACAGATACGCAGTATTTT | CASSLAAGVTDTQYF
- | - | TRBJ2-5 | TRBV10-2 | TGCGCCAGCAGTGCCCCTCCAATTTGGACGCAGGACCCTCTACCTGGGACCCAGTACTTC | CASSAPPIWTQDPLPGTQYF
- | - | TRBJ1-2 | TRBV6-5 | TGTGCCAGCCGAGGTACAGGCCGCAACTATGGCTACACCTTC | CASRGTGRNYGYTF
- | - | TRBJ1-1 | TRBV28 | TGTGCCAGCAGTTTAGGGGGCATCTCTGAAGCTTTCTTT | CASSLGGISEAFF
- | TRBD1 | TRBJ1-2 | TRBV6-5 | TGTGCCAGCACCACGGACAGGGGGCATTTAGGTGGCTACACCTTC | CASTTDRGHLGGYTF
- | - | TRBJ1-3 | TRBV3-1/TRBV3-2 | TGTGCCAGCAGCCGCACGCGGGGATACTCTGGAAACACCATATATTTT | CASSRTRGYSGNTIYF
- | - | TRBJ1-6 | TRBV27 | TGTGCCAGCAGTTTAGACTTCGGACGGGGGATGAATTCACCCCTCCACTTT | CASSLDFGRGMNSPLHF
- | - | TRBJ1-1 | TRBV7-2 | TGTGCCAGCAGCTTTACACCGAACACTGAAGCTTTCTTT | CASSFTPNTEAFF
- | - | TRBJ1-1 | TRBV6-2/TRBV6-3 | TGTGCCAGCAGTTACTCAGGGGTCTACACTGAAGCTTTCTTT | CASSYSGVYTEAFF
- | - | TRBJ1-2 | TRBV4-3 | TGCGCCAGCAGCCAGGGGGAGGGCTATGGCTACACCTTC | CASSQGEGYGYTF
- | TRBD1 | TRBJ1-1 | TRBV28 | TGTGCCAGCAGTTTAGGGGGACAGGGCGGCGGCACTGAAGCTTTCTTT | CASSLGGQGGGTEAFF
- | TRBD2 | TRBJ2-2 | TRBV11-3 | TGTGCCAGCAGCGGAAAGAGGACGGGGGGTTGGACCGGGGAGCTGTTTTTT | CASSGKRTGGWTGELFF
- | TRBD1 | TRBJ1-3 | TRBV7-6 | TGTGCCAGCAGCTTCGACAGGGGCTCTGGAAACACCATATATTTT | CASSFDRGSGNTIYF
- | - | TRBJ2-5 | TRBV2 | TGTGCCACCCGCCGGGACTCAGAAGAGACCCAGTACTTC | CATRRDSEETQYF
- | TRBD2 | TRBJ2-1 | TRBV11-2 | TGTGCCAGCAGCCCAGTTGTGCGGGAGGGCGAAGAGCAGTTCTTC | CASSPVVREGEEQFF
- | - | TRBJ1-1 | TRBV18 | TGTGCCAGCTCACCGAAAACCCGGGGGGTGGGGAACACTGAAGCTTTCTTT | CASSPKTRGVGNTEAFF
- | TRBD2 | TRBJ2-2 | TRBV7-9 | TGTGCCAGCAGCCGGGGGCGGGAGGGCCTTGACACCGGGGAGCTGTTTTTT | CASSRGREGLDTGELFF
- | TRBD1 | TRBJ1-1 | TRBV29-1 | TGCAGCGTTGAAAGGCGGCAGGGGGCCACTGAAGCTTTCTTT | CSVERRQGATEAFF
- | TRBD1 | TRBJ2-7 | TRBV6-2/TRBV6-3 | TGTGCCAGCAGTCTGACCGGGACAGGGGACTACGAGCAGTACTTC | CASSLTGTGDYEQYF
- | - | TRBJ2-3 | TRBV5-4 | TGTGCCAGCAGCCTGGGAGGAGGGGGCACAGATACGCAGTATTTT | CASSLGGGGTDTQYF
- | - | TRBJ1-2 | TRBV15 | TGTGCCACCAGCCAGCGACAGGACCGACTTATAAATCGCGGCTACACCTTC | CATSQRQDRLINRGYTF
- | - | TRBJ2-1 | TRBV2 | TGTGCCAGCAGTGATGGACGGTACTACAATGAGCAGTTCTTC | CASSDGRYYNEQFF
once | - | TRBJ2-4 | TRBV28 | TGTGCCAGCAGTTCAATTGGGACCGAGCTAGCCAAAAACATTCAGTACTTC | CASSSIGTELAKNIQYF
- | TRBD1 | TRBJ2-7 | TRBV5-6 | TGTGCCAGCAGCGAGACAGGGGGACGGCGGCGTCACGAGCAGTACTTC | CASSETGGRRRHEQYF
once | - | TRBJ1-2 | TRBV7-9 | TGTGCCAGCAGCCCTGGGGGGCGAGCTAACTATGGCTACACCTTC | CASSPGGRANYGYTF
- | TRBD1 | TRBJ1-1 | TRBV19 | TGTGCCAGTAGTGACAGGGTGATGGACACTGAAGCTTTCTTT | CASSDRVMDTEAFF
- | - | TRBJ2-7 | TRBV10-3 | TGTGCCATCTCAGAAACGGTTGGCGAGCAGTACTTC | CAISETVGEQYF
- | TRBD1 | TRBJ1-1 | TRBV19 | TGTGCCAGTACCCCGAGCAGGGGGCGGTCTGAAGCTTTCTTT | CASTPSRGRSEAFF
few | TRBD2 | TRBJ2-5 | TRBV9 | TGTGCCAGCAGCTTGGATAGCGGGGGGCTCCAAGAGACCCAGTACTTC | CASSLDSGGLQETQYF
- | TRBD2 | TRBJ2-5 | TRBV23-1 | TGCGCCAGCAGTCCTCGCCGGGAGGAGTACTTC | CASSPRREEYF
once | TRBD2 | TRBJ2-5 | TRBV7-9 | TGTGCCAGCAGCTCACCCGTAGGGACTAGCGGCCAAGAGACCCAGTACTTC | CASSSPVGTSGQETQYF
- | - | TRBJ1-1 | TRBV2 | TGTGCCAGCAGCCGCGGACAGAGACACACTGAAGCTTTCTTT | CASSRGQRHTEAFF
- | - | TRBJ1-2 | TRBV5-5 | TGTGCCAGCAGCTTGGAAGGGACCTATGGCTACACCTTC | CASSLEGTYGYTF
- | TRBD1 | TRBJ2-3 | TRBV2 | TGTGCCAGCAGTGAAGCGAAGACAGGGGAGTATTTT | CASSEAKTGEYF
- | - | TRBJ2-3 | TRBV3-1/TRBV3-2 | TGTGCCAGCAGCCAAGATTCGGGCGGGGCCCCTCCACCTAGCACAGATACGCAGTATTTT | CASSQDSGGAPPPSTDTQYF
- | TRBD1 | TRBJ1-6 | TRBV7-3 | TGTGCCAGCAGCCCAGTTGGGGACAGGGATAATTCACCCCTCCACTTT | CASSPVGDRDNSPLHF
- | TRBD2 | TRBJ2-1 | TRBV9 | TGTGCCAGCAGCGTAGATAGCGGGAGCGTCAATGAGCAGTTCTTC | CASSVDSGSVNEQFF
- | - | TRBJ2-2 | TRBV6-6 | TGTGCCAGCAGTTACTCGGGCGGGGCCGGGGAGCTGTTTTTT | CASSYSGGAGELFF
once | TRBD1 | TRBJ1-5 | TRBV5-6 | TGTGCCAGCAGCAGGACAGGGCTCGAACAGCCCCAGCATTTT | CASSRTGLEQPQHF
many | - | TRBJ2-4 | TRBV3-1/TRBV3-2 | TGTGCCAGCAGCCTGTCTGCGGCGGGGAGAAACATTCAGTACTTC | CASSLSAAGRNIQYF
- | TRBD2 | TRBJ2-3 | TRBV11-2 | TGTGCCAGCAGCTTCTCCGGGGGGGGCACAAATACGCAGTATTTT | CASSFSGGGTNTQYF
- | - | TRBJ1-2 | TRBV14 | TGTGCCAGCAGCCCTTCAGGGGAGCCCCTCTATGGCTACACCTTC | CASSPSGEPLYGYTF